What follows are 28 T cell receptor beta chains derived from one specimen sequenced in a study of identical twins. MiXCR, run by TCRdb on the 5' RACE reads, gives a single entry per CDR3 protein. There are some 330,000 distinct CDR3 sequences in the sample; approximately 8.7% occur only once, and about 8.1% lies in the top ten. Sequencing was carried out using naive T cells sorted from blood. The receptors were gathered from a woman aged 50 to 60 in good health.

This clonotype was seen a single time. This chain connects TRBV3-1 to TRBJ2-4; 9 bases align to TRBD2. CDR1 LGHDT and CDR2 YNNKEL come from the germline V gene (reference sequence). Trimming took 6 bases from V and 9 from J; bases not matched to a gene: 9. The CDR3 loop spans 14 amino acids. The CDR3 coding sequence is TGTGCCAGCAGGGCGGGACTAGCCCGCGGCATTCAGTACTTC. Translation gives CASRAGLARGIQYF.

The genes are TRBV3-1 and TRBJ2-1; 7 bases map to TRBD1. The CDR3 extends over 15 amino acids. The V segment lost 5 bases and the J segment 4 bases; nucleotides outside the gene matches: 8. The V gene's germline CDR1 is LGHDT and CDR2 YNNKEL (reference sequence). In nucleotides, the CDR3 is TGTGCCAGCAGCTCAAGACAGGGAGTTTACAATGAGCAGTTCTTC. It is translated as CASSSRQGVYNEQFF.

CDR3 protein: CASSLGLAISTDTQYF. In DNA, the CDR3 is TGCGCCAGCAGCTTGGGACTAGCGATTAGCACAGATACGCAGTATTTT. The chain uses TRBV5-1 and TRBJ2-3; 8 nucleotides line up with TRBD2. Germline V CDR1 and CDR2: SGHRS, YFSETQ. With V trimmed by 0 bases and J by 0 bases, 3 bases remained unmatched. The CDR3 is 16 residues long.

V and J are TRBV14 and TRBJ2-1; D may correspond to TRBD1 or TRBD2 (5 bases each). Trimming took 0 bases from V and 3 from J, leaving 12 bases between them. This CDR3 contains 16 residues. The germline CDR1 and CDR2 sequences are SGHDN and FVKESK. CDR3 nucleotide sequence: TGTGCCAGCAGCCAAGAAACGAGGGGCTACTACAATGAGCAGTTCTTC. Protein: CASSQETRGYYNEQFF.

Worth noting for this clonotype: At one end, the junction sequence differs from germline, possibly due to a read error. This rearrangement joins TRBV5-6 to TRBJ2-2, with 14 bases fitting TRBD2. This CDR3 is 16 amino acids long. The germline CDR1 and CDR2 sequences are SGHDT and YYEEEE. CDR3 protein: CAGSPGLAGDTGELFF. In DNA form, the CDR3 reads TGTGCCGGCAGCCCGGGACTAGCGGGAGACACCGGGGAGCTGTTTTTT.

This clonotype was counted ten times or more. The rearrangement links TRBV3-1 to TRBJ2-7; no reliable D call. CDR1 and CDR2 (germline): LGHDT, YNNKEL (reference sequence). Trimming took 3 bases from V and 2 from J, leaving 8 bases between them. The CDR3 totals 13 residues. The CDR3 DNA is TGTGCCAGCAGCCACAACGAAGCCTACGAGCAGTACTTC. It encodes CASSHNEAYEQYF.

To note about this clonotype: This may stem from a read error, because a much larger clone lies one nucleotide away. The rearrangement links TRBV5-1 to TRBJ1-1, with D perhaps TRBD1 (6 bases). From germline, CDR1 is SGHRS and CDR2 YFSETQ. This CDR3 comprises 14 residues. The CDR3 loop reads CASSLAGGLADAFF. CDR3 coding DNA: TGCGCCAGCAGCTTGGCCGGGGGGCTGGCTGACGCTTTCTTT.

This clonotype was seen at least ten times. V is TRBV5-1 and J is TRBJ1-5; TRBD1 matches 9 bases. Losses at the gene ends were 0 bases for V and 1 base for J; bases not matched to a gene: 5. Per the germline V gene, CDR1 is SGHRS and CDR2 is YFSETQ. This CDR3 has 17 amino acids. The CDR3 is CASSLGTGTGSNQPQHF. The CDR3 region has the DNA TGCGCCAGCAGCTTGGGTACCGGGACAGGGAGCAATCAGCCCCAGCATTTT. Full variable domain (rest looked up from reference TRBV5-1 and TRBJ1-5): KAGVTQTPRYLIKTRGQQVTLSCSPISGHRSVSWYQQTPGQGLQFLFEYFSETQRNKGNFPGRFSGRQFSNSRSEMNVSTLELGDSALYLCASSLGTGTGSNQPQHFGDGTRLSIL.

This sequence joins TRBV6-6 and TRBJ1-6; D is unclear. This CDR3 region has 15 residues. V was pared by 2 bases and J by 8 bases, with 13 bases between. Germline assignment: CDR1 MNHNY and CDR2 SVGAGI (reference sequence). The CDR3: CASSYLRLWDSPLHF. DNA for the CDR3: TGTGCCAGCAGTTACCTAAGACTCTGGGATTCACCCCTCCACTTT.

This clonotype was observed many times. CDR3 nucleotide sequence: TGTGCCAGCAGCTCCCGGACAGGGGCCATCCCCTACGAGCAGTACTTC. Translated, it gives CASSSRTGAIPYEQYF. This chain uses TRBV11-1 with TRBJ2-7; 9 bases fit TRBD1. The CDR3 is 16 amino acids. Germline V gives CDR1 SGHAT, CDR2 FQDESV (reference sequence). The trim removed 4 bases at V and 2 bases at J, leaving 9 bases unmatched.

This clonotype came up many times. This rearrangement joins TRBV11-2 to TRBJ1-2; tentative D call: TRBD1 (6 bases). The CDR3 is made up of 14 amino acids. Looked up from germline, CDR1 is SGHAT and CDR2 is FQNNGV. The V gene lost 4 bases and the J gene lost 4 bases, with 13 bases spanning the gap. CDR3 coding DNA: TGTGCCAGCAGCTCACTACAGGGCTCCTATGGCTACACCTTC. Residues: CASSSLQGSYGYTF.

Written as DNA, the CDR3 is TGCAGTGCCCGACTCCCGGCGAACACTGAAGCTTTCTTT. Its translation: CSARLPANTEAFF. The V gene is TRBV20-1, the J gene TRBJ1-1; unclear D gene. V was shortened by 6 bases and J by 1 base, with 12 bases between the two germline ends. Germline CDR1 reads DFQATT; CDR2 reads SNEGSKA (reference sequence). This CDR3 is built from 13 residues.

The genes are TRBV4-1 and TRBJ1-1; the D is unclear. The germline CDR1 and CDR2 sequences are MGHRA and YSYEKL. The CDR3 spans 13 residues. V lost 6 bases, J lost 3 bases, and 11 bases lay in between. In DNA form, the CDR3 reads TGCGCCAGCAGTCACCACGGGGACACTGAAGCTTTCTTT. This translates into CASSHHGDTEAFF.

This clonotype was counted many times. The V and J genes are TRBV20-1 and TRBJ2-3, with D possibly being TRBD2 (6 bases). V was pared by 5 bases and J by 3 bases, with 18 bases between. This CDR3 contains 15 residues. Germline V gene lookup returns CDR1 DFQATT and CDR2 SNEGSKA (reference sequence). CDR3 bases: TGCAGTGCTGCCGAGGGAACGGGAGTGACAGATACGCAGTATTTT. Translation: CSAAEGTGVTDTQYF.

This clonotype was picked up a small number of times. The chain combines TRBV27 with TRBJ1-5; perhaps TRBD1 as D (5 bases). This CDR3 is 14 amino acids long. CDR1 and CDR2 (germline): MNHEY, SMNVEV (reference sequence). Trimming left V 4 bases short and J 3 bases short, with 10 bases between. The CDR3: CASSSGSYNQPQHF. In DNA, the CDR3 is TGTGCCAGCAGTTCAGGGTCGTACAATCAGCCCCAGCATTTT.

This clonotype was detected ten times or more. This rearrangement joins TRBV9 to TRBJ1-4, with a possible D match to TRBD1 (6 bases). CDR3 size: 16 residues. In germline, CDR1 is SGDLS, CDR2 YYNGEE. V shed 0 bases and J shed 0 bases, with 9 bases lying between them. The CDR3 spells CASSVGAGATNEKLFF. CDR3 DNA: TGTGCCAGCAGCGTAGGGGCAGGGGCAACTAATGAAAAACTGTTTTTT.

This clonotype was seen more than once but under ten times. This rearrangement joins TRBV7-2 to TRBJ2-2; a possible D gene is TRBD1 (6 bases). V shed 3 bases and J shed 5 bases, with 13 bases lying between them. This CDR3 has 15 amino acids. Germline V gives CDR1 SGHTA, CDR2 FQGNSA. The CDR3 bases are TGTGCCAGCAGCTTTAGTGTTACAGGGACCGGGGAGCTGTTTTTT. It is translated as CASSFSVTGTGELFF.

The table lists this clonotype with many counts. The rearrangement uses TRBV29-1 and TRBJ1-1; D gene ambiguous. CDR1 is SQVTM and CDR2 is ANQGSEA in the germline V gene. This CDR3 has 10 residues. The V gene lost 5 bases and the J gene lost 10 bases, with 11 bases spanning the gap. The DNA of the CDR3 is TGCAGCGTTCTCGATGAGGCAGCTTTCTTT. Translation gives CSVLDEAAFF.

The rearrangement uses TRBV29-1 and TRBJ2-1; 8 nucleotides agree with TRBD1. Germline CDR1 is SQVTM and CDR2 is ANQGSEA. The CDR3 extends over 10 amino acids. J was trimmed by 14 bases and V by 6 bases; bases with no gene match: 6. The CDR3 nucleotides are TGCAGCGTCCGCAGGGGGCGAGAGTTCTTC. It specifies CSVRRGREFF.

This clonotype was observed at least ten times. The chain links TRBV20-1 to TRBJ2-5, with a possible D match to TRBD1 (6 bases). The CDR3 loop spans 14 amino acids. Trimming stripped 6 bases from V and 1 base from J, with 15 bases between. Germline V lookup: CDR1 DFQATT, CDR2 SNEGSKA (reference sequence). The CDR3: CSAAAMDSQETQYF. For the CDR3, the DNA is TGCAGTGCGGCAGCCATGGACAGCCAAGAGACCCAGTACTTC.

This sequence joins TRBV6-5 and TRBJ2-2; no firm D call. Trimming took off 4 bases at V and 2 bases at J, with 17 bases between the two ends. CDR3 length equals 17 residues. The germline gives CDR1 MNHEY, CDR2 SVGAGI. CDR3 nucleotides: TGTGCCAGCAGTTCTCTTGTTAGCCGGATAAACACCGGGGAGCTGTTTTTT. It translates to CASSSLVSRINTGELFF.

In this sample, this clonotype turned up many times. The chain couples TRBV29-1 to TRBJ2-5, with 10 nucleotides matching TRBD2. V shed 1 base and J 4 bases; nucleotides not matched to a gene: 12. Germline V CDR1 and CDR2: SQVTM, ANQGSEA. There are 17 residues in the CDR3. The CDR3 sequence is CSVEGRLAGVQRETQYF. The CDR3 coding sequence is TGCAGCGTTGAAGGTCGGCTAGCGGGAGTCCAAAGAGAGACCCAGTACTTC.

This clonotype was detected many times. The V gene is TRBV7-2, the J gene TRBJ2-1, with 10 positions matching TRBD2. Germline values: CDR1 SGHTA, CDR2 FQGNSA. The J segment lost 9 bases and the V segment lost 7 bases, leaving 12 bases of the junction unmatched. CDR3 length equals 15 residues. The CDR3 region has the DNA TGTGCCAGCAAAAACAACCCTAGCGGGAGAAGTGAGCAGTTCTTC. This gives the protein CASKNNPSGRSEQFF.

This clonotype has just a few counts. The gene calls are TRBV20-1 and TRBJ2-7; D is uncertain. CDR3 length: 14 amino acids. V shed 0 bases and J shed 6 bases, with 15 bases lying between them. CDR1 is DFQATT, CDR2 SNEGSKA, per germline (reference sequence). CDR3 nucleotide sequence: TGCAGTGCTAGAGATCTGCGAGCCGCGTTCGAGCAGTACGTC. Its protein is CSARDLRAAFEQYV.

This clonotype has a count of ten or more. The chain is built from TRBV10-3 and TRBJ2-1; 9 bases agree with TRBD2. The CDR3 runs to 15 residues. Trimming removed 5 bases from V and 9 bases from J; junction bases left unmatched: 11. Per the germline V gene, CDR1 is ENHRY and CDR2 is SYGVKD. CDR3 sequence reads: CAISPGLAALREQFF. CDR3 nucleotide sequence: TGTGCCATCAGTCCGGGACTAGCAGCGTTGCGTGAGCAGTTCTTC.

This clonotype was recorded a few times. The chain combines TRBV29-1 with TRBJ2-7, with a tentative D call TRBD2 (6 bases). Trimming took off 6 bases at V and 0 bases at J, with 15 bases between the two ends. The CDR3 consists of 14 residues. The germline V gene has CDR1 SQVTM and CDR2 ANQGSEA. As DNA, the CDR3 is TGCAGCGTCGCCGGTAGCGGAAGCTCCTACGAGCAGTACTTC. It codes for CSVAGSGSSYEQYF.

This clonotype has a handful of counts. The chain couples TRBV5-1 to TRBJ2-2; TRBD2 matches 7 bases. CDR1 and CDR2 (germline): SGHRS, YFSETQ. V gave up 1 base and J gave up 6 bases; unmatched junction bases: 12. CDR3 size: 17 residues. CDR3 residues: CASSLSPGTILAGELFF. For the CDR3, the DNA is TGCGCCAGCAGCTTGTCCCCCGGGACTATCCTCGCCGGGGAGCTGTTTTTT.

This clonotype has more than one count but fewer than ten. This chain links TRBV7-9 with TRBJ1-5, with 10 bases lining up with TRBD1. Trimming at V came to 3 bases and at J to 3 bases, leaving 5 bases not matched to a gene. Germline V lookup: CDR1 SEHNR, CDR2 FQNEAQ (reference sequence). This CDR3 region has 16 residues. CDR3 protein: CASSFSGTGDNQPQHF. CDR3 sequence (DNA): TGTGCCAGCAGCTTTTCCGGGACAGGGGACAATCAGCCCCAGCATTTT.